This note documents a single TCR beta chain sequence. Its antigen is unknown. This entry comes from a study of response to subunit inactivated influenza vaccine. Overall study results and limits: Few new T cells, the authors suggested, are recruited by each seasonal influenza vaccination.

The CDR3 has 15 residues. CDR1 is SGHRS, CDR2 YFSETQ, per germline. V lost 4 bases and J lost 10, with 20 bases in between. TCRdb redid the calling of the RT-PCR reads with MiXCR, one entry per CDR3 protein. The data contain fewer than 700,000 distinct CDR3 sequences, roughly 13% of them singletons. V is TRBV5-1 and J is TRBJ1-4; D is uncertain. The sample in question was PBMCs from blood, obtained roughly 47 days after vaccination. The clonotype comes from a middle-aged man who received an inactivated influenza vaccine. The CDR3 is CASSPDSGRFGKLFF. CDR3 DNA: TGCGCCAGCAGCCCCGATTCGGGGAGGTTTGGAAAACTGTTTTTT. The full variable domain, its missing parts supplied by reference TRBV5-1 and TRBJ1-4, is KAGVTQTPRYLIKTRGQQVTLSCSPISGHRSVSWYQQTPGQGLQFLFEYFSETQRNKGNFPGRFSGRQFSNSRSEMNVSTLELGDSALYLCASSPDSGRFGKLFFGSGTQLSVL.